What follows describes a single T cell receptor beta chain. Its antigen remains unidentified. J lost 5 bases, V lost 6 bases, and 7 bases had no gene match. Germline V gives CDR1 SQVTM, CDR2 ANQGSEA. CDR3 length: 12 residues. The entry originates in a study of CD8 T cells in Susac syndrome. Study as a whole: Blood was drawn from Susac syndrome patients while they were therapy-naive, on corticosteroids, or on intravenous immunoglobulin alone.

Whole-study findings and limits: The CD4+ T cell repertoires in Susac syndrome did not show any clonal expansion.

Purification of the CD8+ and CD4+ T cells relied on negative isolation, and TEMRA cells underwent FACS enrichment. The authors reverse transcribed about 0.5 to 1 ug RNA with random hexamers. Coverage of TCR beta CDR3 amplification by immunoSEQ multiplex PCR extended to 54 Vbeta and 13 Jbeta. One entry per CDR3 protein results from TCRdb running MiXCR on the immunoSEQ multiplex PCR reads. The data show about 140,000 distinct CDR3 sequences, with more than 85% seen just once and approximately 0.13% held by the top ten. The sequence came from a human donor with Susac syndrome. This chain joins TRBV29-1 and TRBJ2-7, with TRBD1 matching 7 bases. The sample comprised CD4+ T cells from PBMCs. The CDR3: CSVGTGTDEQYF. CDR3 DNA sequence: TGCAGCGTCGGTACCGGGACAGACGAGCAGTACTTC.